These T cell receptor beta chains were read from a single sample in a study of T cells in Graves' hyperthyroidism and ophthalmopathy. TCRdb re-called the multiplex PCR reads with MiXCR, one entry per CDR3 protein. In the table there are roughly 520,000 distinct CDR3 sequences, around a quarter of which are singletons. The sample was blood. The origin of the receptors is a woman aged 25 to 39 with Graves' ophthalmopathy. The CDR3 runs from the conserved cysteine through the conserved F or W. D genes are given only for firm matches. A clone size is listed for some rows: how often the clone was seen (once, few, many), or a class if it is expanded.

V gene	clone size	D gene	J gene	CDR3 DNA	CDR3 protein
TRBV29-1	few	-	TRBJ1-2	TGCAGCGTTGACCGAGGATTCCATGGCTACACCTTC	CSVDRGFHGYTF
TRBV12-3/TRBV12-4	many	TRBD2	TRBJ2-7	TGTGCCAGCAGCCGTAGCGGGGGGGCGTACGAGCAGTACTTC	CASSRSGGAYEQYF
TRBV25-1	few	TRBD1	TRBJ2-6	TGTGCCAGCAGTCTCATAATAGGACAGGTTCGGAGCTCTGGGGCCAACGTCCTGACTTTC	CASSLIIGQVRSSGANVLTF
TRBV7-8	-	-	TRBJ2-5	TGTGCCAGCATGGTAGACGGGACGTACCAAGAGACCCAGTACTTC	CASMVDGTYQETQYF
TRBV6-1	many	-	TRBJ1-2	TGTGCCAGCGTCGGACAGAGAGTTGATGGCTACACCTTC	CASVGQRVDGYTF
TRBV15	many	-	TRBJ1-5	TGTGCCACCGCGGGCCCTAATCAGCCCCAGCATTTT	CATAGPNQPQHF
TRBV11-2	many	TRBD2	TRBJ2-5	TGTGCCAGCAGCCACAGCAGGCAGACTAGCGGGGGACCACAAGAGACCCAGTACTTC	CASSHSRQTSGGPQETQYF
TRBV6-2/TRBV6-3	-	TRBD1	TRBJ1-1	TGTGCCAGCAGTGTACTGAGCTGGGGACCGGGACAGGGACAAATGAAGACTGAAGCTTTCTTT	CASSVLSWGPGQGQMKTEAFF
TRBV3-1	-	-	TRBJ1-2	TGTGCCAGCAGCCCCGAGGGGAGAGGCTACACCTTC	CASSPEGRGYTF
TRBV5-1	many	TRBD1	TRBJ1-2	TGCGCCAGCAGGCTAGACAGGGGCTATGGCTACACCTTC	CASRLDRGYGYTF